A single sample is the source of the 13 T cell receptor beta chains below, sequenced in a study of T-cell reconstitution after alpha-beta-depleted transplantation in children. Preparation of the TCRbeta library used unique molecular identifiers. From the PCR reads, TCRdb called clonotypes with MiXCR, one entry per CDR3 protein. The data hold more than 250,000 distinct CDR3 sequences, with roughly 9.5% observed a single time. The sample in question was PBMCs from the stem cell graft donor, obtained from the stem cell graft. The receptors originated from a human donor who donated a stem cell graft to a child with SCID.

At least ten counts were recorded for this clonotype. This rearrangement joins TRBV29-1 to TRBJ2-5; 7 bases are shared with TRBD1. The CDR3 spans 13 residues. V lost 3 bases, J lost 5 bases, and 6 bases stayed unmatched. In germline, CDR1 is SQVTM, CDR2 ANQGSEA. The CDR3 loop is CSVESGGLETQYF. For the CDR3, the DNA is TGCAGCGTTGAGTCAGGGGGTCTGGAGACCCAGTACTTC.

The chain combines TRBV4-2 with TRBJ2-5, with 7 positions matching TRBD2. The V and J ends lost 3 bases and 3 bases, in that order; junction bases with no gene match: 4. The germline CDR1 and CDR2 sequences are LGHNA and YNFKEQ. The CDR3 runs 14 residues. CDR3 loop: CASSQDGGKETQYF. The CDR3 coding sequence is TGTGCCAGCAGCCAGGACGGGGGGAAAGAGACCCAGTACTTC.

The CDR3 nucleotides are TGTGCCAGCAGTCCACCGGGCCGCACTGAAGCTTTCTTT. It codes for CASSPPGRTEAFF. The chain has TRBV6-6 and TRBJ1-1; D is ambiguous. The CDR3 runs 13 residues. Germline loops: CDR1 MNHNY, CDR2 SVGAGI (reference sequence). Trimming cost V 5 bases and J 4 bases, with 11 bases left between them.

In this sample, this clonotype turned up a few times. The chain recombines TRBV11-2 with TRBJ2-3, with TRBD2 identical over 9 bases. With V trimmed by 5 bases and J by 0 bases, 18 bases remained unmatched. This CDR3 region has 20 residues. CDR1 and CDR2 (germline): SGHAT, FQNNGV. The CDR3: CASSPKPPARGGSSTDTQYF. The CDR3 DNA sequence: TGTGCCAGCAGCCCAAAACCACCGGCGCGGGGGGGTTCTAGCACAGATACGCAGTATTTT.

The chain links TRBV27 to TRBJ2-7; D ambiguous. This CDR3 is 13 amino acids long. Deletions cut 5 bases from V and 7 bases from J, with 15 bases between. Germline lookup yields CDR1 MNHEY and CDR2 SMNVEV (reference sequence). Here the CDR3 DNA reads TGTGCCAGCAGTATCGGACCCGGTGGGGAGCAGTACTTC. This codes for CASSIGPGGEQYF.

This clonotype was seen only a few times. J is TRBJ2-3 and V is TRBV5-1, with D perhaps matching TRBD1 (5 bases). The CDR3 runs to 15 residues. The germline gives CDR1 SGHRS, CDR2 YFSETQ. Trimming left V 1 base short and J 5 bases short, with 14 bases between. In nucleotides, the CDR3 is TGCGCCAGCAGCTTGCGTCCAGGGTTGAAAGATACGCAGTATTTT. It specifies CASSLRPGLKDTQYF.

This sequence joins TRBV19 and TRBJ2-2; D may match TRBD1 or TRBD2 (6 bases each). The CDR3 is made up of 13 amino acids. The ends were cut back, 7 bases at V and 4 bases at J, with 10 bases in the middle. Germline assignment: CDR1 LNHDA and CDR2 SQIVND (reference sequence). The CDR3 coding sequence is TGTGCCAGTACCAAGGGGGGCACCGGGGAGCTGTTTTTT. This sequence encodes CASTKGGTGELFF. Combining the CDR3 with reference TRBV19 and TRBJ2-2 gives the whole variable domain DGGITQSPKYLFRKEGQNVTLSCEQNLNHDAMYWYRQDPGQGLRLIYYSQIVNDFQKGDIAEGYSVSREKKESFPLTVTSAQKNPTAFYLCASTKGGTGELFFGEGSRLTVL.

This clonotype came up a few times. The rearrangement links TRBV11-2 to TRBJ2-7, with D unresolved. Trimming removed 1 base at V and 0 bases at J, with 4 bases between. The CDR3 consists of 13 residues. The germline CDR1 and CDR2 sequences are SGHAT and FQNNGV. The DNA for the CDR3 is TGTGCCAGCAGCTTAGCCCACTCCTACGAGCAGTACTTC. Protein sequence: CASSLAHSYEQYF.

This clonotype came up many times. V is TRBV9 and J is TRBJ2-3; TRBD1 matches at 10 bases. V trimming: 4 bases; J trimming: 3 bases; junction bases outside the gene matches: 5. The CDR3 loop spans 15 amino acids. CDR1 and CDR2 (germline): SGDLS, YYNGEE. CDR3 sequence: CASSSRTGGTDTQYF. The CDR3 nucleotides are TGTGCCAGCAGCTCCCGGACAGGGGGAACAGATACGCAGTATTTT.

CDR3 nucleotides: TGTGCCATCAGTGACTGGGACGCCTCAAGAGACAATGAGCAGTTCTTC. This sequence encodes CAISDWDASRDNEQFF. The genes are TRBV10-3 and TRBJ2-1; D is tentatively TRBD1 or TRBD2 (5 bases each). The V gene lost 3 bases and the J gene lost 5 bases, with 17 bases spanning the gap. The CDR3 has 16 amino acids. CDR1 is ENHRY and CDR2 is SYGVKD in the germline V gene.

This chain links TRBV7-3 with TRBJ2-2, with D unclear. Germline V lookup: CDR1 SGHTA, CDR2 FQGTGA. CDR3 length: 14 amino acids. V lost 4 bases to trimming and J lost 0 bases, with 6 bases between them. The CDR3 sequence: CASSSVANTGELFF. CDR3 nucleotide sequence: TGTGCCAGCAGCTCCGTAGCGAACACCGGGGAGCTGTTTTTT.

This clonotype was seen only a few times. J is TRBJ1-5 and V is TRBV7-9; tentative D call: TRBD1 (6 bases). CDR3 length equals 16 residues. The germline V gene has CDR1 SEHNR and CDR2 FQNEAQ (reference sequence). The V gene lost 5 bases and the J gene lost 2 bases, with 16 bases spanning the gap. CDR3 nucleotides: TGTGCCAGCAGCCCACTCCCACAGGGCGGCAATCAGCCCCAGCATTTT. Protein product: CASSPLPQGGNQPQHF.

This clonotype was counted many times. This chain joins TRBV20-1 and TRBJ2-5, with D possibly TRBD1 on 5 matching bases. Looked up from germline, CDR1 is DFQATT and CDR2 is SNEGSKA (reference sequence). The length of the CDR3 is 15 residues. Trimming removed 6 bases at V and 4 bases at J, with 21 bases between. The CDR3 is CSASSPREYGETQYF. The CDR3 DNA reads TGCAGTGCCTCCTCTCCCAGGGAATATGGAGAGACCCAGTACTTC.